The text below deals with one TCR beta chain. The length of the CDR3 is 19 residues. Germline assignment: CDR1 LNHDA and CDR2 SQIVND (reference sequence). The V gene end was trimmed by 0 bases and the J gene end by 5 bases; junction bases not matched to a gene: 11. This specimen belongs to a study of T cell changes during pregnancy in multiple sclerosis. Sequenced by immunoSEQ multiplex PCR; TCRdb stores in-frame clones only, minus some. The table includes fewer than 85,000 clones, around 92% detected once. The chain uses TRBV19 and TRBJ2-1; 12 positions agree with TRBD2. The sequencing used peripheral blood, collected before pregnancy. The TCR comes from a female donor with multiple sclerosis, enrolled in a pregnancy study. Written as DNA, the CDR3 is TGTGCCAGTAGTATAGATCTCTTTGCTAGCGGGAGGGCCGACAATGAGCAGTTCTTC. This codes for CASSIDLFASGRADNEQFF.